Listed below are T cell receptor beta chains from one sample, sequenced in a study of shared clonotypes between healthy human individuals. Using immunoSEQ multiplex PCR, the repertoire was profiled, and TCRdb retains in-frame clones only, with some absent. The sample contains about 1 million clones, more than 75% of which appear only once. The specimen sequenced was memory CD4+ T cells from PBMCs. Receptor source: a man aged 18 to 30 in good health. Some clones in this sample may be carry-over from other donors' samples. The CDR3 runs from the conserved cysteine through the conserved F or W. D genes are given only for firm matches. The size field is filled for only some rows; it gives once, few, many or a size class.

cdr3_length: 14; v_call: TRBV28; d_call: .; j_call: TRBJ1-1; clone_size: .; cdr3_nt: TGTGCCAGCAGTTTACACAGGGCGAACACTGAAGCTTTCTTT; cdr3_aa: CASSLHRANTEAFF
cdr3_length: 19; v_call: TRBV5-1; d_call: TRBD2; j_call: TRBJ2-6; clone_size: .; cdr3_nt: TGCGCCAGCAGCTTGGATCCGGGACTAGCGGGAGGTGGGGCCAACGTCCTGACTTTC; cdr3_aa: CASSLDPGLAGGGANVLTF
cdr3_length: 15; v_call: TRBV4-3; d_call: .; j_call: TRBJ2-7; clone_size: .; cdr3_nt: TGCGCCAGCAGCCGAGGTTACGGACCTGACTACGAGCAGTACTTC; cdr3_aa: CASSRGYGPDYEQYF
cdr3_length: 17; v_call: TRBV6-1; d_call: .; j_call: TRBJ2-6; clone_size: .; cdr3_nt: TGTGCCAGCAGTGAAGATTGGGGAACGGCTGGGGCCAACGTCCTGACTTTC; cdr3_aa: CASSEDWGTAGANVLTF
cdr3_length: 15; v_call: TRBV10-3; d_call: TRBD2; j_call: TRBJ2-3; clone_size: .; cdr3_nt: TGTGCCATCAGTGAGACCGGGACTAGAATTAGCGGGCAGTATTTT; cdr3_aa: CAISETGTRISGQYF
cdr3_length: 15; v_call: TRBV6-5; d_call: .; j_call: TRBJ1-1; clone_size: .; cdr3_nt: TGTGCCAGCAGTAGTTGGTTGGTAGCGGGCCCTGAAGCTTTCTTT; cdr3_aa: CASSSWLVAGPEAFF
cdr3_length: 14; v_call: TRBV25-1; d_call: .; j_call: TRBJ1-1; clone_size: .; cdr3_nt: TGTGCCAGCAGTGCTGGGGGCACGAGAACTGAAGCTTTCTTT; cdr3_aa: CASSAGGTRTEAFF
cdr3_length: 13; v_call: TRBV13; d_call: .; j_call: TRBJ2-5; clone_size: many; cdr3_nt: TGTGCCAGCAGCTCTTCTAGAGGGGAGACCCAGTACTTC; cdr3_aa: CASSSSRGETQYF
cdr3_length: 16; v_call: TRBV19; d_call: .; j_call: TRBJ2-1; clone_size: .; cdr3_nt: TGTGCCAGTAGTCTCGGAGGGGGTCGGCTCGACAATGAGCAGTTCTTC; cdr3_aa: CASSLGGGRLDNEQFF
cdr3_length: 15; v_call: TRBV6-5; d_call: .; j_call: TRBJ1-4; clone_size: once; cdr3_nt: TGTGCCAGCAGTTACCAGGGGCGCGGGAACGAAAAACTGTTTTTT; cdr3_aa: CASSYQGRGNEKLFF
cdr3_length: 16; v_call: TRBV5-4; d_call: .; j_call: TRBJ2-7; clone_size: .; cdr3_nt: TGTGCCAGCAGCTTGGAGGCGAAAATAAAACCTTACGAGCAGTACTTC; cdr3_aa: CASSLEAKIKPYEQYF
cdr3_length: 18; v_call: TRBV9; d_call: .; j_call: TRBJ2-2; clone_size: .; cdr3_nt: TGTGCCAGCAGCGTAAGCACCCGGGGGCGGGGTGGCACCGGGGAGCTGTTTTTT; cdr3_aa: CASSVSTRGRGGTGELFF
cdr3_length: 13; v_call: TRBV2; d_call: .; j_call: TRBJ1-3; clone_size: .; cdr3_nt: TGTGCCAGCAAATCGTATTTTGGAAACACCATATATTTT; cdr3_aa: CASKSYFGNTIYF